The clone carrying this TCR beta chain was counted many times. Its antigen is not identified. The data are from a study of T-cell reconstitution after alpha-beta-depleted transplantation in children. Findings of the study overall: Reportedly, only several hundred clones from non-depleted graft cells drove alpha-beta T-cell counts at about two months. One year post-transplant, T-cell counts and diversity were largely derived from T cells produced anew.

During its preparation, the TCRbeta library received unique molecular identifiers. TCRdb passed the PCR reads through MiXCR, listing each CDR3 protein once. The profile shows approximately 300,000 distinct CDR3 sequences, around a tenth of them singletons. The CDR3 length is 15 residues. V trimming: 6 bases; J trimming: 1 base; junction bases outside the gene matches: 7. The chain joins TRBV12-3 or TRBV12-4 to TRBJ2-3; TRBD2 matches 7 bases. The input for sequencing was peripheral blood, taken 180 days after TCRalphabeta/CD19-depleted stem cell transplant. This receptor was obtained from a male patient aged 2 to 10 who had a stem cell transplant for chronic granulomatous disease, so the T cells may come from the graft donor. The CDR3 coding sequence is TGTGCCAGCAGCCTAGGGGAGGGAGGCACAGATACGCAGTATTTT. Encoded protein: CASSLGEGGTDTQYF.